The source of this T cell receptor beta chain is a study of shared clonotypes between healthy human individuals. Assay used: immunoSEQ multiplex PCR; TCRdb lists only in-frame clones, some missing. The sample consists of approximately 110,000 clones, around 73% of them appearing once. Between the trimmed V and J ends, which lost 8 bases and 1 base, there was a span of 14 bases. The germline CDR1 and CDR2 sequences are MRHNA and SNTAGT. The CDR3 totals 14 residues. The V gene is TRBV6-4, the J gene TRBJ1-1; unclear D gene. This sequence was found in a woman aged 30 to 39 in good health. Material for sequencing was memory CD8+ T cells sorted from blood. Described subset: CD45RO+ cells pooled with CCR7-negative TemRA cells. DNA of the CDR3: TGTGCCAGCGGACCCGCGAAAGGGAACACTGAAGCTTTCTTT. It yields the protein CASGPAKGNTEAFF.